This T cell receptor beta chain appears in the sequencing data of a study of cytomegalovirus exposure and HLA in healthy donors. On this clone itself: The antigen is unknown.

PCR was performed using 60 Vbeta and 13 Jbeta primers. Assay used: immunoSEQ multiplex PCR; TCRdb lists only in-frame clones, some missing. In the table there are under 250,000 clones, over 60% of which are singletons. Samples came from healthy bone marrow donors. V was pared by 5 bases and J by 4 bases, with 7 bases of the junction left unmatched. CDR1 is LNHNV and CDR2 is YYDKDF in the germline V gene (reference sequence). The CDR3 sequence is 15 residues long. General study points: Specificity of a few CMV-associated chains for CMV antigens was verified in vitro. Per published reports, the classifier diagnosed cytomegalovirus status with high specificity and sensitivity. Donors were assumed by presence/absence analyses to have roughly uniform sequencing depth.

The receptor was derived from a male donor in good health and CMV-seronegative. The V call is TRBV15, the J call TRBJ1-1; 10 bases map to TRBD1. Sequencing was carried out using PBMCs. The CDR3 DNA follows: TGTGCCACCAGCTTCCCCGGGACAGGGGCCACTGAAGCTTTCTTT. The encoded protein is CATSFPGTGATEAFF.